This T cell receptor (beta chain) was identified during a study of blood T cells in healthy people across ages (dated by TCRdb to the mid-2010s). Notes on the research overall: In model experiments, roughly one uniquely barcoded TCR beta cDNA molecule per two T cells was captured by template switching. Using the same blood draw, the study looked at two additional independent replicas of 1 million unique cDNA reads for two donors, one aged 18 to 30 and the other aged 80 or older. Age-related changes in TCR beta repertoire diversity were measured in the study by deep sequencing normalized with unique cDNA molecular identifiers. Donors of different ages were randomly distributed across sequencing lanes to avoid experimental bias. The donors were divided into four age groups: young (average around 15 years), middle-aged (about 39), aged (under 70) and long-lived (82).

On this clonotype itself: The target of this receptor is not known. A much larger clone sits a single nucleotide away, making a read error possible.

Systemically healthy Caucasian individuals from Russia, 35 to 50 in total and aged 6 to 90 years, were included as donors. Around 10 milliliters of peripheral blood were collected from each donor into EDTA-treated Vacutainer tubes. Ficoll-Paque density-gradient centrifugation was used to isolate PBMCs, with at least 6.5 million obtained per sample. Total RNA was extracted from PBMCs with Trizol reagent, with at least 5 micrograms obtained per sample. For every donor, an aliquot of PBMCs went through flow cytometry to measure the percentages of naive CD45RAhigh/CD27high T cells. CDR1 and CDR2 (MGHRA, YSYEKL) derive from the germline V gene. The cysteine opens and the phenylalanine closes a CDR3 of 15 amino acids. Just the 45-base CDR3 DNA is kept, in frame starting at base 1. Libraries were made using 5' RACE. Sequencing took place on an Illumina HiSeq 2500. The second PCR ran for roughly 7 to 11 cycles and used a J-beta primer mix along with a sample-barcoded 5' primer. A unique molecular identifier was introduced onto each TCR beta cDNA molecule by a template-switch 5' adaptor carrying 12 random nucleotides. Each sample yielded at least 2.5 million CDR3-containing paired-end reads. The Mint cDNA synthesis kit, primed by a TRBC-specific oligonucleotide, was used to synthesize first-strand cDNA from all RNA. Following uracil-DNA glycosylase treatment, a first 18-cycle PCR with universal primers M1SS and BC2_uni_R was performed on all cDNA. In the source study's methods: For normalization, 1 million high-quality reads were randomly selected from each sample, with every read carrying a distinct molecular identifier. Instead of being binned into consensus sequences, reads that shared molecular identifiers were thrown out. CDR3 identification, clonotype clustering and error correction used MiTCR with a Q25 quality threshold and the strictest error-elimination algorithm. A nonparametric unseen species model with Euler transformation was used to estimate lower-bound total TCR beta diversity. TCRdb itself trimmed the public reads at Q25 with fastp, ran MiXCR and retained productive beta chains. All rows with the same CDR3 protein become a single entry with the most common DNA and genes. Clone size and V and J calls follow TCRdb, not the original study. This sample is represented by some 550,000 distinct CDR3 sequences; around 50% of them were singletons. The biggest ten clones account for approximately 25% of the sample.

What the study reported, not specific to this receptor: Because the CMV infection status of the donors was unknown, age-related changes in expanded clonotypes may potentially have been confounded. As age increased, observed TCR beta diversity per million T cells dropped in a roughly linear way, and a significant reduction was already evident by age around 41. Observed TCR beta diversity correlated strongly with the percentage of naive T cells measured by flow cytometry. Since profiling was done on bulk unsorted PBMCs, naive and antigen-experienced compartments could not be conclusively compared. Total diversity estimates from one million sequenced T cells were considered lower bounds and underestimates. The long-lived group showed more naive CD4+ T cells, fewer expanded clones and increased TCR diversity than the aged group, suggesting age selection.

The sequence came from an older man in good health. The specimen sequenced was blood. The chain is assembled from TRBV4-1 and TRBJ2-1; tentative D gene TRBD2, with 6 bases matching. The CDR3 has the sequence CASGHPGLEYNEQFF. The bases read TGCGCCAGCGGCCACCCGGGACTGGAATACAATGAGCAGTTCTTC.